The next 15 T cell receptor beta chains were all read from a single sample in a study of shared clonotypes between healthy human individuals. Sequencing used immunoSEQ multiplex PCR; TCRdb keeps in-frame clones, though not all of them. The table has some 1.4 million clones, over 95% seen once. Specimen: naive CD4+ T cells sorted from blood. The sample's subset: CD45RA+ positively selected. These receptors all stem from a man in his thirties or forties in good health.

The V gene is TRBV5-1, the J gene TRBJ1-4; 8 bases line up with TRBD1. This CDR3 spans 16 amino acids. V lost 4 bases to trimming and J lost 8 bases; unmatched junction nucleotides: 13. Per germline, CDR1 SGHRS and CDR2 YFSETQ. CDR3 sequence reads: CASSPADRTGYEKLFF. CDR3 in DNA: TGCGCCAGCAGCCCCGCCGACCGGACAGGGTACGAAAAACTGTTTTTT.

The V call is TRBV21-1, the J call TRBJ1-5; no DNA check was done on the table's D call, TRBD1. TRBV21-1 is an annotated pseudogene. The length of the CDR3 is 16 residues. The CDR3 spells CASSKWDRETSQPQHF. For the CDR3, the DNA is TGTGCCAGCAGCAAATGGGACAGGGAAACGAGTCAGCCCCAGCATTTT.

The chain is built from TRBV5-4 and TRBJ1-5; 9 positions agree with TRBD1. The CDR3 is 17 amino acids. The germline gives CDR1 SGHNT, CDR2 YYREEE (reference sequence). V gave up 2 bases and J gave up 5 bases; unmatched junction bases: 11. The CDR3 sequence: CASSLSSQGASHQPQHF. The DNA of the CDR3 is TGTGCCAGCAGCTTAAGCTCACAGGGGGCTTCCCATCAGCCCCAGCATTTT. Complete variable domain (other parts from reference TRBV5-4 and TRBJ1-5): ETGVTQSPTHLIKTRGQQVTLRCSSQSGHNTVSWYQQALGQGPQFIFQYYREEENGRGNFPPRFSGLQFPNYSSELNVNALELDDSALYLCASSLSSQGASHQPQHFGDGTRLSIL.

This rearrangement joins TRBV6-6 to TRBJ2-1; weak D call: TRBD2 (5 bases). Per germline, CDR1 MNHNY and CDR2 SVGAGI (reference sequence). The length of the CDR3 is 14 residues. V gave up 6 bases and J gave up 2 bases, with 11 bases separating them. CDR3 sequence (DNA): TGTGCCAGCAGGGAGGAGCCGCCCTACAATGAGCAGTTCTTC. Amino acids: CASREEPPYNEQFF.

This clone came up once. This same CDR3 is encoded by further DNA sequences in the sample. This chain uses TRBV9 with TRBJ2-7, with 7 bases aligning to TRBD1. The CDR3 spans 14 residues. The junction had 3 bases not matched to a gene; V was cut back by 0 bases and J by 3 bases. Germline V gene lookup returns CDR1 SGDLS and CDR2 YYNGEE. In DNA, the CDR3 is TGTGCCAGCAGCGTAGGACAGGGAGACTACGAGCAGTACTTC. This translates into CASSVGQGDYEQYF.

The V gene is TRBV7-2, the J gene TRBJ1-5; a weak D match, TRBD1 (5 bases). The germline V gene encodes CDR1 SGHTA and CDR2 FQGNSA. CDR3 length: 17 residues. Between the trimmed V and J ends, which lost 1 base and 5 bases, there was a span of 18 bases. CDR3 loop: CASSLGDRGRADQPQHF. The CDR3 DNA sequence: TGTGCCAGCAGCTTAGGGGATCGGGGCAGGGCTGATCAGCCCCAGCATTTT.

The rearrangement uses TRBV7-6 and TRBJ2-5; D is undetermined. V shed 4 bases and J shed 1 base, with 4 bases lying between them. The germline gives CDR1 SGHVS, CDR2 FNYEAQ. CDR3 length: 12 residues. The CDR3 nucleotides are TGTGCCAGCAGCTCGCCCCAAGAGACCCAGTACTTC. Its protein is CASSSPQETQYF. The full variable domain, with the rest looked up from reference TRBV7-6 and TRBJ2-5, is GAGVSQSPRYKVTKRGQDVALRCDPISGHVSLYWYRQALGQGPEFLTYFNYEAQQDKSGLPNDRFSAERPEGSISTLTIQRTEQRDSAMYRCASSSPQETQYFGPGTRLLVL.

The chain employs TRBV5-1 and TRBJ2-4; perhaps TRBD1 as D (5 bases). This CDR3 contains 18 residues. Trimming stripped 0 bases from V and 3 bases from J, with 19 bases between. CDR1 and CDR2 (germline): SGHRS, YFSETQ. Written as DNA, the CDR3 is TGCGCCAGCAGCTTGGACTTGGGGCCCTGGATAGGCAAAAACATTCAGTACTTC. Amino acids: CASSLDLGPWIGKNIQYF.

The V call is TRBV7-6, the J call TRBJ2-2; 10 bases map to TRBD2. There are 22 residues in the CDR3. Germline V gene data show CDR1 as SGHVS and CDR2 as FNYEAQ. V lost 5 bases, J lost 0 bases, and 21 bases stayed unmatched. The CDR3 here is CASSPTVLAGVLDATNTGELFF. The CDR3 bases are TGTGCCAGCAGCCCTACCGTTCTAGCGGGAGTACTGGATGCCACGAACACCGGGGAGCTGTTTTTT.

This clone was observed once. This chain connects TRBV7-9 to TRBJ2-7; TRBD2 matches at 12 bases. Trimming cost V 4 bases and J 3 bases; bases outside gene matches: 4. CDR1 SEHNR and CDR2 FQNEAQ come from the germline V gene (reference sequence). This CDR3 contains 15 residues. CDR3 amino acids: CASSSPGLAGYEQYF. The CDR3, as DNA: TGTGCCAGCAGCTCCCCGGGACTAGCGGGCTACGAGCAGTACTTC.

A remark on this clone: Other DNA sequences within the sample encode an identical CDR3. V is TRBV5-1 and J is TRBJ2-5; the D gene is possibly TRBD1 (6 bases). CDR3 length: 15 residues. Trimming took 0 bases from V and 1 from J, leaving 10 bases between them. Looked up from germline, CDR1 is SGHRS and CDR2 is YFSETQ. CDR3 sequence: CASSLAGTTQETQYF. The CDR3 nucleotides read TGCGCCAGCAGCTTGGCCGGGACAACCCAAGAGACCCAGTACTTC. Variable domain in full (rest from reference TRBV5-1 and TRBJ2-5): KAGVTQTPRYLIKTRGQQVTLSCSPISGHRSVSWYQQTPGQGLQFLFEYFSETQRNKGNFPGRFSGRQFSNSRSEMNVSTLELGDSALYLCASSLAGTTQETQYFGPGTRLLVL.

This clone was recorded once. The chain carries TRBV15 and TRBJ2-3; D remains unclear. CDR3 length: 14 amino acids. Germline V gene lookup returns CDR1 LNHNV and CDR2 YYDKDF (reference sequence). V lost 3 bases and J 1 base, leaving 8 bases between the germline ends. The chain's CDR3 is CATSSHRGTDTQYF. DNA of the CDR3: TGTGCCACCAGCAGTCACCGGGGCACAGATACGCAGTATTTT.

This rearrangement joins TRBV9 to TRBJ1-2, with TRBD1 as a possible D gene (5 bases). Between the trimmed V and J ends, which lost 4 bases and 6 bases, there was a span of 22 bases. Germline V gene lookup returns CDR1 SGDLS and CDR2 YYNGEE. CDR3 length: 16 amino acids. The CDR3 region has the DNA TGTGCCAGCAGCCCTGAGCTGGGGGTACGGCGGGATGGCTACACCTTC. Translation gives CASSPELGVRRDGYTF.

This chain links TRBV19 with TRBJ2-2; 7 bases match TRBD1. The V gene end was trimmed by 3 bases and the J gene end by 4 bases; junction bases not matched to a gene: 8. CDR3 length: 16 amino acids. Germline lookup yields CDR1 LNHDA and CDR2 SQIVND (reference sequence). The CDR3 sequence is CASSIPRGGGTGELFF. CDR3 sequence (DNA): TGTGCCAGTAGTATCCCCAGAGGGGGCGGCACCGGGGAGCTGTTTTTT.

This chain links TRBV13 with TRBJ2-2; D gene uncertain. The length of the CDR3 is 12 residues. Trimming pared 6 bases from V and 6 bases from J, leaving 8 bases between. In germline, CDR1 is PRHDT, CDR2 FYEKMQ (reference sequence). In DNA form, the CDR3 reads TGTGCCAGCAGTGCGCATCCCGGGGAGCTGTTTTTT. As protein: CASSAHPGELFF.